The entry below gives a single T cell receptor (beta chain) sequence along with its context. The target antigen is unknown. The V segment lost 2 bases and the J segment 7 bases; nucleotides outside the gene matches: 15. Per germline, CDR1 MNHNS and CDR2 SASEGT. The CDR3 is made up of 17 amino acids. These data originate in a study of cytomegalovirus exposure and HLA in healthy donors. Findings of the study overall: HLA allele associations emerged for around 15,000 TCR beta sequences in a later analysis, at 0.05 false discovery rate. In a later analysis, several top co-occurrence clusters appeared linked to parvovirus B19, influenza, CMV and Epstein-Barr virus.

It was healthy bone marrow donors who served as donors. PCR was performed using 60 Vbeta and 13 Jbeta primers. Assay used: immunoSEQ multiplex PCR; TCRdb lists only in-frame clones, some missing. The sample carries around 62,000 clones, around 80% recorded once. Sample: PBMCs. The TCR sequence derives from a middle-aged man in good health and CMV-seronegative. V gene TRBV6-1 combines with J gene TRBJ1-2, with TRBD1 identical over 8 bases. In nucleotides, the CDR3 is TGTGCCAGCAGTGAATCCTCCGGGACAGGACGCAGGGTTGGCTACACCTTC. This gives the protein CASSESSGTGRRVGYTF.